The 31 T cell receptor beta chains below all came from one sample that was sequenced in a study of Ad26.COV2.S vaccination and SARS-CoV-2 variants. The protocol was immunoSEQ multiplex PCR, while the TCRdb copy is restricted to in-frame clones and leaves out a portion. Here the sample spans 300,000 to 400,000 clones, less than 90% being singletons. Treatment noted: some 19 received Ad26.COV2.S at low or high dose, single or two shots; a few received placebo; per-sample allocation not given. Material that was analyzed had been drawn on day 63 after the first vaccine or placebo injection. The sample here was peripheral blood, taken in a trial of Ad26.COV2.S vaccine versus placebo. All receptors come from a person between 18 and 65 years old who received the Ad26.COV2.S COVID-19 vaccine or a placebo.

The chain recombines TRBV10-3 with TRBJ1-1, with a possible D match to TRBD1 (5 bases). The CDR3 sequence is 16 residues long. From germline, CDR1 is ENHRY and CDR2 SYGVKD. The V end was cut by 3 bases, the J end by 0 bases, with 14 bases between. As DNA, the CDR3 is TGTGCCATCAGTGACACTCGACAGCTGATGAACACTGAAGCTTTCTTT. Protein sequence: CAISDTRQLMNTEAFF.

The CDR3 sequence: CASSRGLADPVDTQYF. CDR3 DNA sequence: TGTGCCAGCAGCAGGGGACTAGCGGACCCAGTGGATACGCAGTATTTT. The chain has TRBV5-4 and TRBJ2-3; 11 bases match TRBD2. Unmatched junction bases numbered 10, after V lost 4 bases and J lost 6 bases. There are 16 residues in the CDR3. Germline V gene lookup returns CDR1 SGHNT and CDR2 YYREEE (reference sequence).

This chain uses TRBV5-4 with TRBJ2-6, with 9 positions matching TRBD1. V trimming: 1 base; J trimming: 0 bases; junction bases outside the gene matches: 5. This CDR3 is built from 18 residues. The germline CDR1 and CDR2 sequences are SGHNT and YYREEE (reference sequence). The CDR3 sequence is CASSLFGQGSSGANVLTF. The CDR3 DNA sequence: TGTGCCAGCAGCTTGTTTGGACAGGGGTCCTCTGGGGCCAACGTCCTGACTTTC. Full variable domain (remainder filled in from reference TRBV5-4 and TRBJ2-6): ETGVTQSPTHLIKTRGQQVTLRCSSQSGHNTVSWYQQALGQGPQFIFQYYREEENGRGNFPPRFSGLQFPNYSSELNVNALELDDSALYLCASSLFGQGSSGANVLTFGAGSRLTVL.

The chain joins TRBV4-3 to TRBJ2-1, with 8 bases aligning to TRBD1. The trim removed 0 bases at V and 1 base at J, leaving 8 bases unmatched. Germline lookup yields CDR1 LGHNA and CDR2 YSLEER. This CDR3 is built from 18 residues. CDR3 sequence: CASSQDRFRGLSYNEQFF. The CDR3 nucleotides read TGCGCCAGCAGCCAAGATAGGTTCAGGGGGCTGTCCTACAATGAGCAGTTCTTC.

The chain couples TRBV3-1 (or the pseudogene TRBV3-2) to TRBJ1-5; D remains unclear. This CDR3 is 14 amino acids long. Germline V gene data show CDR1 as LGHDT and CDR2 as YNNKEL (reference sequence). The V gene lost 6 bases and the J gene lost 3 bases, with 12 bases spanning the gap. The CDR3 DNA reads TGTGCCAGCAGTGGACTGCTAACCAATCAGCCCCAGCATTTT. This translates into CASSGLLTNQPQHF.

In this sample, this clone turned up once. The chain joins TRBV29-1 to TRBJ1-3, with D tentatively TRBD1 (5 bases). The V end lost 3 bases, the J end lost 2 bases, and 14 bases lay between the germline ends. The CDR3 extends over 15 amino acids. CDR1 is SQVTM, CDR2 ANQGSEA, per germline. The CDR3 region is CSVDGPGGTGNTIYF. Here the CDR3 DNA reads TGCAGCGTTGACGGTCCGGGGGGGACTGGAAACACCATATATTTT.

CDR3 coding DNA: TGTGCCAGCAGTTACTCGGTGGGCCCGGGAAACACCATATATTTT. Amino acid sequence: CASSYSVGPGNTIYF. The chain recombines TRBV6-6 with TRBJ1-3; D unresolved. Germline CDR1 and CDR2: MNHNY and SVGAGI (reference sequence). V gave up 0 bases and J gave up 4 bases, with 10 bases separating them. The CDR3 runs to 15 residues.

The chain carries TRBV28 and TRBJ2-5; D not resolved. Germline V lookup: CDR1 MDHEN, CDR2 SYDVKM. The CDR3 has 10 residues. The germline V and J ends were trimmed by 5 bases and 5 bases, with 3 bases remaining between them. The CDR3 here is CASSGETQYF. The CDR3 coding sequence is TGTGCCAGCAGTGGGGAGACCCAGTACTTC.

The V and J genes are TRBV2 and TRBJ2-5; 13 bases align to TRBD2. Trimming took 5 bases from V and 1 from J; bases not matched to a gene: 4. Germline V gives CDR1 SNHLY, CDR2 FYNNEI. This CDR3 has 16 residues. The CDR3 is CASSWTSGSSQETQYF. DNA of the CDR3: TGTGCCAGCAGTTGGACTAGCGGGAGCTCCCAAGAGACCCAGTACTTC.

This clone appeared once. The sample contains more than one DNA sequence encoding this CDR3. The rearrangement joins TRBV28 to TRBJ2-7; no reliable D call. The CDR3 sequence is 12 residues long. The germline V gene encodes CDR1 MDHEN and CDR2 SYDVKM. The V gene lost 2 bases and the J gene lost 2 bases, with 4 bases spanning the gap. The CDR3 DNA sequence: TGTGCCAGCAGTTTAGTGCCCTACGAGCAGTACTTC. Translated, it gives CASSLVPYEQYF.

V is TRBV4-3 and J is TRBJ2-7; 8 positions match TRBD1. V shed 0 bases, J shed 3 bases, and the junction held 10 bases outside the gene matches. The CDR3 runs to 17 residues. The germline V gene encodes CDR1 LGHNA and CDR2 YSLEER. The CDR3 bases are TGCGCCAGCAGCCAAGATCCCGGACAGGGAGCGTTCTACGAGCAGTACTTC. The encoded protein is CASSQDPGQGAFYEQYF.

For the CDR3, the DNA is TGTGCCAGCAGTTTCACAGGTACCAACTATGGCTACACCTTC. This translates into CASSFTGTNYGYTF. The chain uses TRBV27 and TRBJ1-2; perhaps TRBD1 as D (5 bases). V shed 3 bases and J shed 2 bases, with 10 bases lying between them. This CDR3 contains 14 residues. The germline gives CDR1 MNHEY, CDR2 SMNVEV (reference sequence).

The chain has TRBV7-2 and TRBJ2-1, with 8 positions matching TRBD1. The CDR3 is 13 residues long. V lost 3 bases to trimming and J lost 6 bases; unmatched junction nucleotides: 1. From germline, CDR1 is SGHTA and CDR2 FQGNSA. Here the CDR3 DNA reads TGTGCCAGCAGCTTTGGACAGGGCAATGAGCAGTTCTTC. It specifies CASSFGQGNEQFF.

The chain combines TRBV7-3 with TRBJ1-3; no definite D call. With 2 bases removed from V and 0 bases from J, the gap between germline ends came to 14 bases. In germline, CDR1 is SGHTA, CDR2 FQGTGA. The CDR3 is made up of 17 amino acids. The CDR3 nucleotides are TGTGCCAGCAGCTTATACCAACCGACACCCTCTGGAAACACCATATATTTT. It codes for CASSLYQPTPSGNTIYF.

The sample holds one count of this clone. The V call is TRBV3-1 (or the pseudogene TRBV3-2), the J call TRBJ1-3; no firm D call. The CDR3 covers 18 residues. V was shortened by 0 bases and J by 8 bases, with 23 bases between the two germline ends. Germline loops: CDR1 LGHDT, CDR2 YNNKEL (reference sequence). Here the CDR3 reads CASSQENTEGRETDTIYF. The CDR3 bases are TGTGCCAGCAGCCAAGAAAATACCGAGGGAAGGGAGACGGACACCATATATTTT.

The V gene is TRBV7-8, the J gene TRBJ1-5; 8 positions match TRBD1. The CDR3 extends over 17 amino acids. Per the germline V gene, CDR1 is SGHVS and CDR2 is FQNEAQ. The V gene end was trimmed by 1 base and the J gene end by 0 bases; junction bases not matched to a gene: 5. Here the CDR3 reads CASSLGAGQDSNQPQHF. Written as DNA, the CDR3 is TGTGCCAGCAGCTTAGGCGCGGGACAGGATAGCAATCAGCCCCAGCATTTT.

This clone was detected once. CDR3 residues: CASSPLSEQFF. The CDR3 nucleotides read TGTGCCAGCAGCCCCCTCAGTGAGCAGTTCTTC. The chain employs TRBV28 and TRBJ2-1; D gene uncertain. Germline V gene data show CDR1 as MDHEN and CDR2 as SYDVKM. Trimming took 6 bases from V and 9 from J, leaving 9 bases between them. This CDR3 spans 11 amino acids.

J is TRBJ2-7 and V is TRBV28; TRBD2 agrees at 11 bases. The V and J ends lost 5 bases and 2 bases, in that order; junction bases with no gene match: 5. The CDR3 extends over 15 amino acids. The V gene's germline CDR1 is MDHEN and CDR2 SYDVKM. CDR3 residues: CASSPTSGSTYEQYF. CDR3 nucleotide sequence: TGTGCCAGCAGTCCTACTAGCGGGAGTACCTACGAGCAGTACTTC.

The CDR3 loop reads CASSFYGDLNSPLHF. The CDR3 DNA reads as TGTGCCAGCAGTTTTTATGGGGATTTGAATTCACCCCTCCACTTT. This chain joins TRBV27 and TRBJ1-6; D is unclear. Germline V lookup: CDR1 MNHEY, CDR2 SMNVEV (reference sequence). V dropped 3 bases and J dropped 7 bases, with 13 bases sitting between them. This CDR3 has 15 residues.

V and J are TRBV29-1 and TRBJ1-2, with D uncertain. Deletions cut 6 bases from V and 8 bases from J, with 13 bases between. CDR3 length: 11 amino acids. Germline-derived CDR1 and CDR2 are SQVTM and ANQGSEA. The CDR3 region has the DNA TGCAGCGTAGGAATCCGTCGGGGCTACACCTTC. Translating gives CSVGIRRGYTF.

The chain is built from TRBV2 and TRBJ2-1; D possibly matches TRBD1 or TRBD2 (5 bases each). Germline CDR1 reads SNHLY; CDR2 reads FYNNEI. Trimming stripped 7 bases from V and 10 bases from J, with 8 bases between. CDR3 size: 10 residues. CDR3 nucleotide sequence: TGTGCCAGCATGGGGGACGAGCAGTTCTTC. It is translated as CASMGDEQFF.

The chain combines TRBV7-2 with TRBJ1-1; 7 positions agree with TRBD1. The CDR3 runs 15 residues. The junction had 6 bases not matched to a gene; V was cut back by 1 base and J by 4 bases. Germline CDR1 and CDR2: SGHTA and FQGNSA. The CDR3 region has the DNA TGTGCCAGCAGCTTAGAGACAGGGTTCAGCACTGAAGCTTTCTTT. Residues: CASSLETGFSTEAFF.

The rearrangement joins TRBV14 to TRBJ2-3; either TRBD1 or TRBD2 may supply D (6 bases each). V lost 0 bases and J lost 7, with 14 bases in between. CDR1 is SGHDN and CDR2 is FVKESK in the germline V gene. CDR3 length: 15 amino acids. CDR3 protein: CASSQDLRGRYTQYF. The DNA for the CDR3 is TGTGCCAGCAGCCAAGACCTCCGGGGGCGTTATACGCAGTATTTT.

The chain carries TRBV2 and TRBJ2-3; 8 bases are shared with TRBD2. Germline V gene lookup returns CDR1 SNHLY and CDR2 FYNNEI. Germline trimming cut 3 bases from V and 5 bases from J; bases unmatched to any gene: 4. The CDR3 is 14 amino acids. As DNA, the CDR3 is TGTGCCAGCAGTGACAGCGGGGGAAAAGATACGCAGTATTTT. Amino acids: CASSDSGGKDTQYF.

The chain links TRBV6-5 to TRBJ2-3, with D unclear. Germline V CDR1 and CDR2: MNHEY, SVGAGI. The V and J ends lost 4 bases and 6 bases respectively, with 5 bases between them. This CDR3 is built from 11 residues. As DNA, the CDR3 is TGTGCCAGCAGTTCTGTGGATACGCAGTATTTT. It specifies CASSSVDTQYF.

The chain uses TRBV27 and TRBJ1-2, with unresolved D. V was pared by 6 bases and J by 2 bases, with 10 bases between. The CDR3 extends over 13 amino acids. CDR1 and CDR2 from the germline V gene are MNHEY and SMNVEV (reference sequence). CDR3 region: CASSLGVNYGYTF. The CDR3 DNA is TGTGCCAGCAGCTTGGGAGTAAACTATGGCTACACCTTC.

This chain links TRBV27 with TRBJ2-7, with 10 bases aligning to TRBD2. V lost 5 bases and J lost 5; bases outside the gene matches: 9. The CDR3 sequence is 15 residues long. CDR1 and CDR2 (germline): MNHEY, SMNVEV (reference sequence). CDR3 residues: CASSLGLARSHEQYF. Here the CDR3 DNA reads TGTGCCAGCAGTCTGGGACTAGCGCGAAGCCACGAGCAGTACTTC.

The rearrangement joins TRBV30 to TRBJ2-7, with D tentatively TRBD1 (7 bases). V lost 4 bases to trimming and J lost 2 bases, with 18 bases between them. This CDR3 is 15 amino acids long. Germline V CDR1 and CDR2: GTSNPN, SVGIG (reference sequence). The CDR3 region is CAWNRRGPSPYEQYF. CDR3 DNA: TGTGCCTGGAATAGGAGGGGGCCTAGCCCCTACGAGCAGTACTTC. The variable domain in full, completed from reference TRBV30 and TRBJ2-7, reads SQTIHQWPATLVQPVGSPLSLECTVEGTSNPNLYWYRQAAGRGLQLLFYSVGIGQISSEVPQNLSASRPQDRQFILSSKKLLLSDSGFYLCAWNRRGPSPYEQYFGPGTRLTVT.

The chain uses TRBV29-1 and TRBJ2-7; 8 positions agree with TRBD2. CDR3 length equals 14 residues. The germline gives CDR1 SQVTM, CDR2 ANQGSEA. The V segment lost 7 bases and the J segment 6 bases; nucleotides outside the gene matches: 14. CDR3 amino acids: CSATQRPGGGEQYF. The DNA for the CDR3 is TGCAGCGCCACGCAGCGACCCGGGGGGGGCGAGCAGTACTTC.

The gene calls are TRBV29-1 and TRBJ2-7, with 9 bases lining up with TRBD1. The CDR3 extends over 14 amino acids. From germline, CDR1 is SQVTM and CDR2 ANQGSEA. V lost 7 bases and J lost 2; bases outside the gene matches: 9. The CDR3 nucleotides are TGCAGCGCACTCCGACAGGGGGTTACCTACGAGCAGTACTTC. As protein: CSALRQGVTYEQYF.

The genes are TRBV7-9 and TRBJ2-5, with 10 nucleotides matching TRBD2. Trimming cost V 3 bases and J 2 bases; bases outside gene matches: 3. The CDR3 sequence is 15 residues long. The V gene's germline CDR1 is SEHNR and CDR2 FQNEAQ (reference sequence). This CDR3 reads CASSFSSGRQETQYF. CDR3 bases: TGTGCCAGCAGCTTTTCTAGCGGGAGACAAGAGACCCAGTACTTC.